This T cell receptor beta chain came from a study of response to subunit inactivated influenza vaccine (dated by TCRdb to the late 2010s). About the full investigation: The study used deep quantitative T cell receptor repertoire profiling to track responses to a trivalent subunit inactivated influenza vaccine. General conclusions and limits of the study: The authors proposed that each seasonal influenza vaccination may bring in only a limited number of new T cells.

According to the germline V gene, CDR1 reads KGHSH and CDR2 reads LQKENI. The CDR3 spans 17 residues, from the cysteine through the phenylalanine. Of the read, only the CDR3 DNA is kept; its 51 bases are in frame from base 1. V is cut back by 4 bases and J by 1 base, with 5 bases in the junction unmatched. As for this clonotype: Its antigen target is currently unknown. Within one base of it there is no much larger clone, and no base qualities were kept.

Receptor amplification or capture employed RT-PCR. Instrument used: Illumina HiSeq 2500. Using fastp trimming at Q25 and MiXCR clonotype assembly, TCRdb reanalyzed the public sequencing data and kept in-frame beta chains. Every distinct CDR3 protein forms one entry, paired with its most common genes and DNA. The sample data list approximately 490,000 distinct CDR3 sequences, and around 7.7% of these were observed just once. The top ten hold less than 15% of the sample. The sequence is built from TRBV18 and TRBJ2-1, with 12 junctional bases fitting TRBD2. This sample comprised PBMCs from blood, obtained around 25 months after vaccination. The TCR was taken from a man between 50 and 75 years old who received an inactivated influenza vaccine. Donor details come from another sample of the same person, matched by shared clones. Here is the DNA: TGTGCCAGCTCACTCTGGACTAGCGGGACTTCCTACAATGAGCAGTTCTTC. The translation is CASSLWTSGTSYNEQFF.